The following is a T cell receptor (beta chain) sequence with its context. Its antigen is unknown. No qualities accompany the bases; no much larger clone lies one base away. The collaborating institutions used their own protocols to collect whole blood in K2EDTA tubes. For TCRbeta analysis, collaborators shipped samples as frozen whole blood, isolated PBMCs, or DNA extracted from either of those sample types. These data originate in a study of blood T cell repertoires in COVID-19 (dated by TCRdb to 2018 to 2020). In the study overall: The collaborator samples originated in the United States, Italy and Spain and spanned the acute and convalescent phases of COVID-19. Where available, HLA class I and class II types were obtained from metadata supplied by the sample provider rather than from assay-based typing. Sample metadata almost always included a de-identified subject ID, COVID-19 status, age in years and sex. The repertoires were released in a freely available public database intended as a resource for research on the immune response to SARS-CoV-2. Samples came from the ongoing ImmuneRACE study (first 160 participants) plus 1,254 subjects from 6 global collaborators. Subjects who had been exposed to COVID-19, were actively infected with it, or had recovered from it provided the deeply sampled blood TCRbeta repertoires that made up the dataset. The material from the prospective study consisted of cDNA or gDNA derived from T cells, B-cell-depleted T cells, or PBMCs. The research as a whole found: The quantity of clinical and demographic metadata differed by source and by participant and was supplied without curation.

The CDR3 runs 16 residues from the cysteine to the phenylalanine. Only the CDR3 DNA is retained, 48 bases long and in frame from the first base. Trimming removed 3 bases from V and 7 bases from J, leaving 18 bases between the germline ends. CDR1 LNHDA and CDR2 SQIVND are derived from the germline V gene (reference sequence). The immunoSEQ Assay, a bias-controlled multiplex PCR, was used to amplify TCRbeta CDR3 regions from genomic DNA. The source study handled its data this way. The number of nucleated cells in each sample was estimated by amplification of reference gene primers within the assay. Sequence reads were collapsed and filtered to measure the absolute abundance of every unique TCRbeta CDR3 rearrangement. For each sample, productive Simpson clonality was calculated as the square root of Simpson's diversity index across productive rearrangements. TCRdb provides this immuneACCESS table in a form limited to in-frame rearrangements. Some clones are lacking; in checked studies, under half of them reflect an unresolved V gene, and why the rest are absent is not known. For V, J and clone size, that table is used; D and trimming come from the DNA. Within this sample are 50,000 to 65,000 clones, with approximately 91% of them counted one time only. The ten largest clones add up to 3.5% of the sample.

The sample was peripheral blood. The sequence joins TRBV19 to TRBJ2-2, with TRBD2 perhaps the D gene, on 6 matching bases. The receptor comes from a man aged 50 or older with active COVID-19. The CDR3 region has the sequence CASSMVLGLGGGELFF. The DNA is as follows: TGTGCCAGTAGTATGGTTTTGGGACTCGGTGGCGGGGAGCTGTTTTTT.